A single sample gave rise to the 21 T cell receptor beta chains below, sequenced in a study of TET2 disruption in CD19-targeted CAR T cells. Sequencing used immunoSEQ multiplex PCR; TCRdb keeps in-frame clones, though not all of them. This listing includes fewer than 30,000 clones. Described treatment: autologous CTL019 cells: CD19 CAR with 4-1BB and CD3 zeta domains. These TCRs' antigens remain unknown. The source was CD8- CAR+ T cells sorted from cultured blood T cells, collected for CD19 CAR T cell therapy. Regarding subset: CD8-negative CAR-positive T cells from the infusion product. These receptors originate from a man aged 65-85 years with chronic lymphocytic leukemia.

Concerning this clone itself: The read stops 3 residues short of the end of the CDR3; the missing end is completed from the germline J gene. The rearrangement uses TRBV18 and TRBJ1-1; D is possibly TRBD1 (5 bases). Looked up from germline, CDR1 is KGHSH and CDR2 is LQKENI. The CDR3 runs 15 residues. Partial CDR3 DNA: TGTGCCAGCTCACCACCGGGACTAGCGGCAGATACG. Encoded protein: CASSPPGLAADT. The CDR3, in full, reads CASSPPGLAADTAFF.

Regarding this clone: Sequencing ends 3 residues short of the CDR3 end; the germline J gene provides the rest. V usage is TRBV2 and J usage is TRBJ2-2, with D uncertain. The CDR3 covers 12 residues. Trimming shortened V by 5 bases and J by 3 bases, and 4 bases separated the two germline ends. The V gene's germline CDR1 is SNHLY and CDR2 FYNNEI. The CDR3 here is CASSSDTGELFF. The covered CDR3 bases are TGTGCCAGCAGTTCGGACACCGGGGAG.

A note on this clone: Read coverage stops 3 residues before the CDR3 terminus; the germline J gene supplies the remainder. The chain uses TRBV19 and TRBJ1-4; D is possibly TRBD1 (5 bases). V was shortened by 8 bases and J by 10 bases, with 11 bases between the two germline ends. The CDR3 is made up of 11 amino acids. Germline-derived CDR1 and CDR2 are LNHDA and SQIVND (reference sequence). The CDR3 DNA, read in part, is TGTGCCAGTGCCGGCGGGGGAAAA. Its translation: CASAGGGK. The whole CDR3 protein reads CASAGGGKLFF.

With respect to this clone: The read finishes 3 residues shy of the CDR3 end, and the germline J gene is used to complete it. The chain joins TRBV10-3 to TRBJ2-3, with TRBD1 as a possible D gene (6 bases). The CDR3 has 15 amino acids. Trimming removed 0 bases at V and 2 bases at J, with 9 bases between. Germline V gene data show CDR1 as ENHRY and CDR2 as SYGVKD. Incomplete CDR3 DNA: TGTGCCATCAGTGAGTCGGGACAAATCACAGATACG. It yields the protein CAISESGQITDT. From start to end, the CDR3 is CAISESGQITDTQYF.

This CDR3 reads CSVIRYPGENTEAFF. The DNA read from the CDR3 is TGCAGCGTTATCCGATACCCGGGGGAGAACACTGAA. V usage is TRBV29-1 and J usage is TRBJ1-1; tentative D call: TRBD1 (5 bases). The read gets to within 3 residues of the CDR3 end, and the germline J gene fills in the rest. Between the trimmed V and J ends, which lost 5 bases and 1 base, there was a span of 17 bases. Germline assignment: CDR1 SQVTM and CDR2 ANQGSEA. CDR3 length: 15 amino acids.

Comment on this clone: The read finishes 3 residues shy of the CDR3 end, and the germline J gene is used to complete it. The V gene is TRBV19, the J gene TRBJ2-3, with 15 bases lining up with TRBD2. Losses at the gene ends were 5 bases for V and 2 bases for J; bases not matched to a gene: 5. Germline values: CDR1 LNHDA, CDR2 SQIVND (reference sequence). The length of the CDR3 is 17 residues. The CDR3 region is CASSPGTSGGYTDTQYF. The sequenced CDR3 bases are TGTGCCAGTAGTCCCGGGACTAGCGGGGGGTACACAGATACG.

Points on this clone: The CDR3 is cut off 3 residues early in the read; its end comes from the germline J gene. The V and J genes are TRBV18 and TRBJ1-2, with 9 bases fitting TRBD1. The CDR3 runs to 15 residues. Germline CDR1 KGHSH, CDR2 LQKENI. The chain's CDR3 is CASSPAGTGTYDYTF. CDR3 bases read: TGTGCCAGCTCACCAGCCGGGACAGGGACCTACGAC.

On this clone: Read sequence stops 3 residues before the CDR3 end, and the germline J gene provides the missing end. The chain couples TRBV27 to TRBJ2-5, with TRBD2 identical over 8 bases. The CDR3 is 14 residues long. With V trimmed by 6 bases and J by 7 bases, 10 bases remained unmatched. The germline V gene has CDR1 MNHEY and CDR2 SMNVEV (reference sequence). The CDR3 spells CASREGLGGGTQYF. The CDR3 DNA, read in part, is TGTGCCAGCAGAGAGGGCCTCGGGGGGGGGACC.

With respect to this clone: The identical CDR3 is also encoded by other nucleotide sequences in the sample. Here the CDR3 reads CASSPGQGRVYGYTF. CDR3 DNA (partial): TGCGCCAGCAGCCCGGGACAGGGGCGGGTCTATGGC. The chain links TRBV5-1 to TRBJ1-2; 10 bases align to TRBD1. Read data end 3 residues before the CDR3 end; the end is taken from the germline J gene. With V trimmed by 4 bases and J by 4 bases, 7 bases remained unmatched. This CDR3 is 15 amino acids long. Germline lookup yields CDR1 SGHRS and CDR2 YFSETQ. Full variable domain (remainder filled in from reference TRBV5-1 and TRBJ1-2): KAGVTQTPRYLIKTRGQQVTLSCSPISGHRSVSWYQQTPGQGLQFLFEYFSETQRNKGNFPGRFSGRQFSNSRSEMNVSTLELGDSALYLCASSPGQGRVYGYTFGSGTRLTVV.

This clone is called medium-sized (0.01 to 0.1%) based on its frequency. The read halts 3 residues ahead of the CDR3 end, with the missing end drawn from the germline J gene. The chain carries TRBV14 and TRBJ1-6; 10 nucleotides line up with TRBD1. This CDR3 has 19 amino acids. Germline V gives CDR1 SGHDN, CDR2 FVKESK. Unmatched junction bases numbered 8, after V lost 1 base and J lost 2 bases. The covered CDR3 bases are TGTGCCAGCAGCCAAGGAGAGGGACAGGGGCTTCCCTATAATTCACCC. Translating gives CASSQGEGQGLPYNSP. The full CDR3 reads CASSQGEGQGLPYNSPLHF.

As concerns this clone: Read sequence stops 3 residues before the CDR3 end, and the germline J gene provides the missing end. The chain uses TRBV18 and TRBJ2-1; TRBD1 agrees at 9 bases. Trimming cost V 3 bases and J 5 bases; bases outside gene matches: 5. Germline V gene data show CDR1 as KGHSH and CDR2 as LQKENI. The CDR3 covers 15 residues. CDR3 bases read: TGTGCCAGCTCACCGCGGACAGGGGCAAACAATGAG. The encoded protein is CASSPRTGANNE. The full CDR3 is CASSPRTGANNEQFF. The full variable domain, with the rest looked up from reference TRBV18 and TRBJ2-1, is NAGVMQNPRHLVRRRGQEARLRCSPMKGHSHVYWYRQLPEEGLKFMVYLQKENIIDESGMPKERFSAEFPKEGPSILRIQQVVRGDSAAYFCASSPRTGANNEQFFGPGTRLTVL.

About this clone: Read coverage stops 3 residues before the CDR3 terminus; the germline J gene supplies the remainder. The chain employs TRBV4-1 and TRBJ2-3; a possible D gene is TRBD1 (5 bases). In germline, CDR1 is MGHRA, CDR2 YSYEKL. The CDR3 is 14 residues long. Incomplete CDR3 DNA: TGCGCCAGCAGCCAAGAGACGGACAATCAGCCG. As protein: CASSQETDNQP. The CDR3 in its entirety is CASSQETDNQPQYF.

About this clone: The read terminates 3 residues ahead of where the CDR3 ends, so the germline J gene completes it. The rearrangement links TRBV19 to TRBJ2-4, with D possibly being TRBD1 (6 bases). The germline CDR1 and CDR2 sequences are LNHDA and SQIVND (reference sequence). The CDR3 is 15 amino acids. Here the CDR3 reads CASQGSLTSNQPQYF. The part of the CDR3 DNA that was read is TGTGCCAGTCAGGGGAGCCTCACAAGCAATCAGCCT.

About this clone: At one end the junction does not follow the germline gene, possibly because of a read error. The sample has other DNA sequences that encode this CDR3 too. Partial CDR3 DNA: TGCGCCAGCAGCTTGACAGGGGGGAAGATCGATGGT. This encodes CASSLTGGKIDG. The complete CDR3 reads CASSLTGGKIDGYTF. J is TRBJ1-2 and V is TRBV5-1, with 8 positions matching TRBD1. With the read ending 3 residues before the CDR3 end, the germline J gene is used to fill in that end. The CDR3 contains 15 residues. The germline gives CDR1 SGHRS, CDR2 YFSETQ.

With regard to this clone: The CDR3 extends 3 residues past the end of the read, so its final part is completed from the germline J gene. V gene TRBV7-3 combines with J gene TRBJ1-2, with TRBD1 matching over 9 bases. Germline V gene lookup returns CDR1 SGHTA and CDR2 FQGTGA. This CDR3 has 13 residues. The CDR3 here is CASSTPTGGGYTF. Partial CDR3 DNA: TGTGCCAGCAGCACCCCGACAGGGGGAGGC.

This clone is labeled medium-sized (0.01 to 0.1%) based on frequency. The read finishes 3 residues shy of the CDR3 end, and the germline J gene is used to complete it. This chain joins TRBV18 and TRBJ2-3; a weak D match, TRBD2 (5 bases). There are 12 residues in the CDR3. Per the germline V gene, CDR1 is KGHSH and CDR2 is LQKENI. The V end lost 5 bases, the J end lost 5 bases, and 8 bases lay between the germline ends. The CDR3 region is CASSEGLDTQYF. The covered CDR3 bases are TGTGCCAGCTCAGAGGGCTTAGATACG.

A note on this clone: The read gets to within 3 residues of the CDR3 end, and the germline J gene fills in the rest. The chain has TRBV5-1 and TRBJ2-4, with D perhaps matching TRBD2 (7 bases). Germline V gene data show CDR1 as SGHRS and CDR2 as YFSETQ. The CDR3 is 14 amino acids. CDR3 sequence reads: CASSPGEGREPQYF. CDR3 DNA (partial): TGCGCCAGCAGCCCAGGGGAGGGACGGGAGCCT.

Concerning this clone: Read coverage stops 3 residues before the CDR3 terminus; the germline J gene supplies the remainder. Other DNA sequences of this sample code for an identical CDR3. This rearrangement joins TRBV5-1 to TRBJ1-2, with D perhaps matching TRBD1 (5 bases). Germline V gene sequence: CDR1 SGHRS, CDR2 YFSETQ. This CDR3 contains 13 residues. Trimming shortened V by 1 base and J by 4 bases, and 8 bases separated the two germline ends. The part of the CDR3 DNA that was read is TGCGCCAGCAGCTTGCAGGGAAGCTATGGC. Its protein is CASSLQGSYG. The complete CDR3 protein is CASSLQGSYGYTF.

CDR3 sequence: CASTQGTEAFF. CDR3 bases read: TGTGCCAGCACCCAGGGGACTGAA. V gene TRBV2 combines with J gene TRBJ1-1; the D gene is possibly TRBD1 (6 bases). Read coverage stops 3 residues before the CDR3 terminus; the germline J gene supplies the remainder. The germline V gene has CDR1 SNHLY and CDR2 FYNNEI. Trimming pared 7 bases from V and 5 bases from J, leaving 8 bases between. The CDR3 contains 11 residues. The full variable domain, rest sourced from reference TRBV2 and TRBJ1-1, is EPEVTQTPSHQVTQMGQEVILRCVPISNHLYFYWYRQILGQKVEFLVSFYNNEISEKSEIFDDQFSVERPDGSNFTLKIRSTKLEDSAMYFCASTQGTEAFFGQGTRLTVV.

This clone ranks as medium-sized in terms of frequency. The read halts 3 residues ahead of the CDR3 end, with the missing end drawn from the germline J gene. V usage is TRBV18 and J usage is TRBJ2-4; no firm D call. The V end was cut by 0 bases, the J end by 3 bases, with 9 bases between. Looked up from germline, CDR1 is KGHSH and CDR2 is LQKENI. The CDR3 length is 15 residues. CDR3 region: CASSPPGTDKNIQYF. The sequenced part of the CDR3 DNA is TGTGCCAGCTCACCACCGGGCACAGACAAAAACATT.

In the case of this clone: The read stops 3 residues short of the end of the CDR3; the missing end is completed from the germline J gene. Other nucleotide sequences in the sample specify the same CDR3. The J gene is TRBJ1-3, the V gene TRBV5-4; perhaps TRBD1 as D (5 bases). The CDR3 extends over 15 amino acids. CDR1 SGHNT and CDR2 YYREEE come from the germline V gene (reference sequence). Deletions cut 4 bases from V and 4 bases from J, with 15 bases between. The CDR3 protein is CASSEQGLGGNTIYF. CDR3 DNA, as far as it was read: TGTGCCAGCAGCGAGCAGGGCTTGGGGGGAAACACC.